This note documents a single TCR beta chain sequence. Its antigen remains unknown. Naive CD8 cells lacked CD45RO and underwent positive selection for CCR7, leaving out terminally differentiated effector memory CD45RA+ cells. The entry originates in a study of shared clonotypes between healthy human individuals. Whole-study findings and limits: Estimated richness was generally greater in naive than memory subsets. All-four-donor shared clonotypes had higher generation probabilities than non-shared clonotypes did. Rarefaction showed that sequencing of sorted subsets was incomplete (despite large depth).

CDR1 SQVTM and CDR2 ANQGSEA come from the germline V gene. Trimming pared 6 bases from V and 1 base from J, leaving 15 bases between. The CDR3 spans 14 residues. This table comes from immunoSEQ multiplex PCR, and its TCRdb copy is limited to in-frame clones, with some not included. The sample has around 2.1 million clones, under 95% seen once; the top ten hold under 2%. The source of this sequence is a man aged 18-30 years in good health. Some clones in this sample may be carry-over from other donors' samples. The genes are TRBV29-1 and TRBJ2-5; tentative D call: TRBD1 (6 bases). Sequencing used naive CD8+ T cells from PBMCs. The CDR3 sequence is CSVPGWGPQETQYF. CDR3 coding DNA: TGCAGCGTCCCAGGATGGGGGCCCCAAGAGACCCAGTACTTC.